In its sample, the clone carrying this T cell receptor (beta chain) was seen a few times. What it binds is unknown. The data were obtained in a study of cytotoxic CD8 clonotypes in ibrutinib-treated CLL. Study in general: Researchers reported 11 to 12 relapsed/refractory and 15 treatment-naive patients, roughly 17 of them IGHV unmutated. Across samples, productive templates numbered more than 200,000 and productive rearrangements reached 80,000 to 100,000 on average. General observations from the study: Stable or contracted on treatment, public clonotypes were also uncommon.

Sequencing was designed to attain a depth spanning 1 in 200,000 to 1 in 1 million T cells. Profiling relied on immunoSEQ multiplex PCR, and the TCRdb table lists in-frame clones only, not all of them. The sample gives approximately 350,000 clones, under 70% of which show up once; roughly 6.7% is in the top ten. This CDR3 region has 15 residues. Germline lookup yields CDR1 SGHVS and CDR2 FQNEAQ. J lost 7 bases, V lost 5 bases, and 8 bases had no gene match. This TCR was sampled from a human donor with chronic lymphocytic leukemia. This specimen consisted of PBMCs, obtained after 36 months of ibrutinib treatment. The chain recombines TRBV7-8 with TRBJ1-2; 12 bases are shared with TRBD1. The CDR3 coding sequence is TGTGCCAGCAGCAACACCGGGACAGGGGGCATTGGCTACACCTTC. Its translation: CASSNTGTGGIGYTF.